This T cell receptor (beta chain) stems from a study of cytomegalovirus exposure and HLA in healthy donors (dated by TCRdb to about 2017). The study in broad terms: A later analysis indicated that the 95 to 150 validation repertoires were generated on the platform also employed for the roughly 650 repertoires of the first cohort. The aim of the study was to test whether cataloging public T cell receptors could identify signatures of past pathogen exposure. In addition to the first cohort of about 650 subjects, a separate validation cohort of approximately 110 different subjects was used. To predict cytomegalovirus infection status, the study combined high-throughput TCR immunosequencing, statistical association of individual TCRs with disease status, and machine learning.

To prepare the library, the immunoSEQ multiplex PCR assay was applied. For the original study's pipeline: To diagnose cytomegalovirus status from the catalog of TCR beta chain sequences, a statistical classification framework was built. TCRdb limited this immuneACCESS table to in-frame rearrangements with V and J called. A share of clones is missing; checked studies link under half to unresolved V genes, and the rest is unexplained. V and J calls and clone size follow that table, whereas D and trimming were derived from the DNA. Within this sample are 97,000 or so clones, with roughly 84% of them counted one time only. 6% to 6.5% of the sample lies in the top ten. Separate from the approximately 670-subject first cohort, the validation cohort of more than 90 subjects was the group to which the donors belonged. About this clone itself: Its recognized antigen is unknown. Base qualities are missing; no much larger clone stands one base away.

Study-wide findings and limitations: In vitro tests confirmed that three of the cytomegalovirus-associated TCR beta chains recognize cytomegalovirus antigens. Cytomegalovirus status was reported to be diagnosed by the classifier with high specificity and sensitivity in both the original and validation cohorts. The authors suggested that the approach could potentially be generalized to other disease states and immunological phenotypes. All 120 or so repertoires were used to score co-occurrence in the validation cohort in a later analysis, because that analysis had no HLA typing for the cohort. In the study, roughly 160 TCR beta chains were listed as associated with cytomegalovirus. Most TCR sequences were seen in very few donors, while some public TCRs were found in many individuals. In a later analysis, TCRs clustered in the first cohort were found to also tend to co-occur in the 120 or so validation repertoires, with approximately 95% of cluster scores above 0.

In the germline V gene, CDR1 corresponds to MDHEN and CDR2 to SYDVKM. From the cysteine up to the phenylalanine, the CDR3 has a length of 18 residues. Only the CDR3 part of the read is kept: 54 bases, read in frame from the first base. The trim is 4 bases for V and 0 bases for J, with a gap of 19 bases between the germline ends. The clonotype originates from a man aged 18 to 35 in good health and CMV-seropositive. The specimen was PBMCs. Here the chain combines TRBV28 and TRBJ2-1; a weak D assignment points to TRBD2 (5 bases agree). The DNA sequence is TGTGCCAGCAGTTCCTCCCGGCTAGAGGGCCTCTCCTACAATGAGCAGTTCTTC. Its protein is CASSSSRLEGLSYNEQFF. The full variable domain, with segments outside the CDR3 supplied by the reference TRBV28 and TRBJ2-1 proteins, appears as DVKVTQSSRYLVKRTGEKVFLECVQDMDHENMFWYRQDPGLGLRLIYFSYDVKMKEKGDIPEGYSVSREKKERFSLILESASTNQTSMYLCASSSSRLEGLSYNEQFFGPGTRLTVL.